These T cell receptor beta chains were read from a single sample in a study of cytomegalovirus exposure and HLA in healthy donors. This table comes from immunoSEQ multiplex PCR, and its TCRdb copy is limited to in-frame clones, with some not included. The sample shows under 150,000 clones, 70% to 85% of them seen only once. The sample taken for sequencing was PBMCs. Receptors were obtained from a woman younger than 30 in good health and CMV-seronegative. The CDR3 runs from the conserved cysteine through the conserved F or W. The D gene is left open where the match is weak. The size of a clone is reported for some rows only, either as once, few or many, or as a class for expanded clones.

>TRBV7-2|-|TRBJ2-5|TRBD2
CASSRTSGGYQETQYF
TGTGCCAGCAGCAGGACTAGCGGGGGGTACCAAGAGACCCAGTACTTC
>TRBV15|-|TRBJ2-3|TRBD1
CATSGGDRGYMDTQYF
TGTGCCACCAGCGGAGGGGACAGGGGATATATGGATACGCAGTATTTT
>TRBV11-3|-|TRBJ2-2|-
CASRHRGGTGELFF
TGTGCCAGCAGACACAGGGGAGGCACCGGGGAGCTGTTTTTT
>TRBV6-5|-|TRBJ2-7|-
CASSYQGGTTYEQYF
TGTGCCAGCAGTTACCAGGGCGGCACGACCTACGAGCAGTACTTC
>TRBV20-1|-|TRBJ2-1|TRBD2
CTVAGLNEQFF
TGCACTGTAGCGGGATTAAATGAGCAGTTCTTC
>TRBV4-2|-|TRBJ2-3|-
CASSQVHSSVLTDTQYF
TGTGCCAGCAGCCAAGTCCACTCTAGTGTCCTCACAGATACGCAGTATTTT
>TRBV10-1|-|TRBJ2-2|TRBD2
CASSDPSSGGADGELFF
TGCGCCAGCAGTGATCCTTCGAGCGGGGGGGCCGACGGGGAGCTGTTTTTT
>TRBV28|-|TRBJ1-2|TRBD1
CASSPGQPYGYTF
TGTGCCAGCAGCCCGGGACAGCCCTATGGCTACACCTTC
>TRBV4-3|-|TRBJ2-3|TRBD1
CASRLGQGEADTQYF
TGCGCCAGCAGGCTCGGACAGGGGGAAGCAGATACGCAGTATTTT
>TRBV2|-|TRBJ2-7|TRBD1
CASNDRVHEQYF
TGTGCCAGCAATGACAGGGTGCACGAGCAGTACTTC
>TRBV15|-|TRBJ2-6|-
CATSSDSSGANVLTF
TGTGCCACCAGCAGCGACAGCTCTGGGGCCAACGTCCTGACTTTC
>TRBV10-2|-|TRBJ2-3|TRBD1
CASRGWGQTGDTQYF
TGCGCCAGCAGGGGGTGGGGACAGACCGGGGATACGCAGTATTTT
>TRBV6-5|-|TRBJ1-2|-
CASSYSLRAGGYTF
TGTGCCAGCAGTTACTCGTTGCGGGCTGGTGGCTACACCTTC
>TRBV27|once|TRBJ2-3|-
CASSWLGVPRTDTQYF
TGTGCCAGCAGTTGGCTAGGAGTCCCACGCACAGATACGCAGTATTTT
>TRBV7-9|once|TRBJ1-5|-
CASSAPDQPQHF
TGTGCCAGCAGCGCGCCTGATCAGCCCCAGCATTTT